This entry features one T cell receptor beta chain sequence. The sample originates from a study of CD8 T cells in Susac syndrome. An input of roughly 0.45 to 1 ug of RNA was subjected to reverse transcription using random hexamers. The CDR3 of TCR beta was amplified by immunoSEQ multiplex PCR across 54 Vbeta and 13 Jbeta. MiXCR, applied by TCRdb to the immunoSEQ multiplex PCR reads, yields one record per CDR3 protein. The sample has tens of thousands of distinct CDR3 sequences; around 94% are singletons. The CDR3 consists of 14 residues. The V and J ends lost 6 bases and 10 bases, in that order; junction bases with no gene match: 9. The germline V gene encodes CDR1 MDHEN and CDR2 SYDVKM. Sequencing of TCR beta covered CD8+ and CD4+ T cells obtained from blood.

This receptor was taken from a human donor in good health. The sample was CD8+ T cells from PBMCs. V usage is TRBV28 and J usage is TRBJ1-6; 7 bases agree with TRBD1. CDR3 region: CASSVTGVGSPLHF. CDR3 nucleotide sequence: TGTGCCAGCAGCGTCACAGGGGTTGGCTCACCCCTCCACTTT.